These T cell receptor beta chains were read from a single sample in a study of CD8+CD57+ T cells in acquired aplastic anemia. TCRdb recomputed calls from the reads with MiXCR, one row per CDR3 protein. Of 150,000 to 200,000 distinct CDR3 sequences listed, less than 60% are singletons. The sample was sorted CD4+, CD8+, or CD8+CD57+ T cells (not recorded which) from PBMCs. These receptors were taken from a human donor with aplastic anemia. The CDR3 runs from the conserved cysteine through the conserved F or W. Each record gives: clone size, J gene, V gene, D gene, CDR3 protein, CDR3 DNA. D genes are given only for firm matches. Size tells how often a clone was seen (once, few, many) or the class of an expanded clone, and some rows leave it out.

abundance: .; j_gene: TRBJ2-3; v_gene: TRBV10-3; d_gene: TRBD2; CDR3aa: CAISESLLAGGTDTQYF; CDR3nt: TGTGCCATCAGTGAGTCCCTACTAGCGGGGGGGACAGATACGCAGTATTTT
abundance: .; j_gene: TRBJ2-7; v_gene: TRBV2; d_gene: TRBD1; CDR3aa: CASSVGTGAEQYF; CDR3nt: TGTGCCAGCAGTGTGGGGACAGGGGCCGAGCAGTACTTC
abundance: many; j_gene: TRBJ1-6; v_gene: TRBV4-2; d_gene: TRBD1; CDR3aa: CASTPGQVNSPLHF; CDR3nt: TGTGCCAGCACCCCGGGACAGGTGAATTCACCCCTCCACTTT
abundance: few; j_gene: TRBJ2-3; v_gene: TRBV25-1; d_gene: .; CDR3aa: CASSEYADTQYF; CDR3nt: TGTGCCAGCAGTGAATACGCAGATACGCAGTATTTT
abundance: once; j_gene: TRBJ1-1; v_gene: TRBV12-3/TRBV12-4; d_gene: .; CDR3aa: CASSSTGSRFF; CDR3nt: TGTGCCAGCAGTTCGACAGGAAGTCGGTTCTTT
abundance: many; j_gene: TRBJ2-5; v_gene: TRBV5-1; d_gene: .; CDR3aa: CASSLSQIQETQYF; CDR3nt: TGCGCCAGCAGCTTGTCTCAGATCCAAGAGACCCAGTACTTC
abundance: .; j_gene: TRBJ2-3; v_gene: TRBV12-3/TRBV12-4; d_gene: .; CDR3aa: CASSLGTGDTDTQYF; CDR3nt: TGTGCCAGCAGTTTAGGGACGGGGGACACAGATACGCAGTATTTT
abundance: .; j_gene: TRBJ2-3; v_gene: TRBV4-2; d_gene: .; CDR3aa: CASSPEVGGPDTQYF; CDR3nt: TGTGCCAGCAGCCCAGAAGTGGGGGGCCCAGATACGCAGTATTTT
abundance: .; j_gene: TRBJ2-3; v_gene: TRBV7-1; d_gene: .; CDR3aa: CASSSAAPLPRVGTDTQYF; CDR3nt: TGTGCCAGCAGCTCGGCGGCCCCTCTCCCACGGGTTGGCACAGATACGCAGTATTTT
abundance: .; j_gene: TRBJ1-1; v_gene: TRBV28; d_gene: .; CDR3aa: CASTIPPSRGNTEAFF; CDR3nt: TGTGCCAGCACCATCCCCCCAAGCAGGGGAAACACTGAAGCTTTCTTT
abundance: .; j_gene: TRBJ2-1; v_gene: TRBV10-1; d_gene: .; CDR3aa: CASSVGGYEQFF; CDR3nt: TGCGCCAGCAGTGTAGGGGGTTATGAGCAGTTCTTC
abundance: .; j_gene: TRBJ1-1; v_gene: TRBV2; d_gene: .; CDR3aa: CASGRSGMNTEAFF; CDR3nt: TGTGCCAGCGGTCGGAGCGGAATGAACACTGAAGCTTTCTTT
abundance: few; j_gene: TRBJ1-2; v_gene: TRBV5-4; d_gene: .; CDR3aa: CASSLGDNYGYTF; CDR3nt: TGTGCCAGCAGCTTGGGTGACAACTATGGCTACACCTTC
abundance: many; j_gene: TRBJ1-2; v_gene: TRBV19; d_gene: TRBD1; CDR3aa: CASGDRGPYVGYTF; CDR3nt: TGTGCCAGTGGGGACAGGGGGCCCTATGTTGGCTACACCTTC
abundance: many; j_gene: TRBJ1-1; v_gene: TRBV19; d_gene: .; CDR3aa: CASRTQGWDTEAFF; CDR3nt: TGTGCCAGTAGAACACAGGGTTGGGACACTGAAGCTTTCTTT
abundance: .; j_gene: TRBJ2-1; v_gene: TRBV9; d_gene: TRBD2; CDR3aa: CASSVTSGKTGEQFF; CDR3nt: TGTGCCAGCAGCGTGACTAGCGGGAAAACCGGGGAGCAGTTCTTC
abundance: .; j_gene: TRBJ1-6; v_gene: TRBV7-2; d_gene: .; CDR3aa: CASSLSGIQNSPLHF; CDR3nt: TGTGCCAGCAGCTTATCGGGTATACAAAATTCACCCCTCCACTTT
abundance: many; j_gene: TRBJ1-2; v_gene: TRBV6-1; d_gene: TRBD1; CDR3aa: CASSPPGGYGYTF; CDR3nt: TGTGCCAGCAGCCCCCCAGGGGGATATGGCTACACCTTC
abundance: .; j_gene: TRBJ2-7; v_gene: TRBV19; d_gene: TRBD1; CDR3aa: CASSTGTGYEQYF; CDR3nt: TGTGCCAGTAGTACGGGGACAGGTTACGAGCAGTACTTC
abundance: many; j_gene: TRBJ2-5; v_gene: TRBV20-1; d_gene: TRBD1; CDR3aa: CSAEDRVSETQYF; CDR3nt: TGCAGTGCTGAGGACAGGGTTAGTGAGACCCAGTACTTC
abundance: many; j_gene: TRBJ1-1; v_gene: TRBV5-1; d_gene: TRBD1; CDR3aa: CASSLGAGQGDTEAFF; CDR3nt: TGCGCCAGCAGCTTGGGCGCCGGGCAGGGGGACACTGAAGCTTTCTTT
abundance: many; j_gene: TRBJ1-1; v_gene: TRBV5-1; d_gene: .; CDR3aa: CASSLEGGGAFF; CDR3nt: TGCGCCAGCAGCTTGGAAGGCGGAGGAGCTTTCTTT
abundance: .; j_gene: TRBJ1-1; v_gene: TRBV10-3; d_gene: TRBD1; CDR3aa: CATKQGQSMNTEAFF; CDR3nt: TGTGCCACAAAACAGGGACAGTCGATGAACACTGAAGCTTTCTTT
abundance: many; j_gene: TRBJ2-3; v_gene: TRBV15; d_gene: .; CDR3aa: CATSRDQLADTQYF; CDR3nt: TGTGCCACCAGCAGAGATCAGTTAGCAGATACGCAGTATTTT
abundance: .; j_gene: TRBJ1-1; v_gene: TRBV9; d_gene: .; CDR3aa: CASSVAANTEAFF; CDR3nt: TGTGCCAGCAGCGTAGCTGCGAACACTGAAGCTTTCTTT
abundance: .; j_gene: TRBJ2-3; v_gene: TRBV7-3; d_gene: .; CDR3aa: CASSLVGADTQYF; CDR3nt: TGTGCCAGCAGCTTAGTCGGGGCAGATACGCAGTATTTT
abundance: few; j_gene: TRBJ2-2; v_gene: TRBV15; d_gene: .; CDR3aa: CATSFFRESGELFF; CDR3nt: TGTGCCACCAGCTTCTTTCGGGAGTCCGGGGAGCTGTTTTTT
abundance: few; j_gene: TRBJ1-3; v_gene: TRBV9; d_gene: TRBD1; CDR3aa: CASSRQGTTGNTIYF; CDR3nt: TGTGCCAGCAGCAGACAGGGTACCACTGGAAACACCATATATTTT
abundance: many; j_gene: TRBJ1-1; v_gene: TRBV5-1; d_gene: TRBD1; CDR3aa: CASKNRGGTTEAFF; CDR3nt: TGCGCCAGCAAGAACAGGGGGGGGACCACTGAAGCTTTCTTT
abundance: .; j_gene: TRBJ1-6; v_gene: TRBV11-2; d_gene: TRBD1; CDR3aa: CASSLEGQGSNSPLHF; CDR3nt: TGTGCCAGCAGCTTGGAGGGACAGGGTAGTAATTCACCCCTCCACTTT
abundance: .; j_gene: TRBJ1-2; v_gene: TRBV2; d_gene: .; CDR3aa: CASGTDFYGYTF; CDR3nt: TGTGCCAGCGGGACTGACTTCTATGGCTACACCTTC
abundance: .; j_gene: TRBJ2-3; v_gene: TRBV2; d_gene: TRBD2; CDR3aa: CASSWTSGDTDTQYF; CDR3nt: TGTGCCAGCAGTTGGACTAGCGGGGACACAGATACGCAGTATTTT
abundance: .; j_gene: TRBJ2-1; v_gene: TRBV10-3; d_gene: TRBD2; CDR3aa: CAISTLAGGEQFF; CDR3nt: TGTGCCATCAGCACACTAGCGGGGGGTGAGCAGTTCTTC
abundance: .; j_gene: TRBJ1-1; v_gene: TRBV7-2; d_gene: .; CDR3aa: CASSLSRANTEAFF; CDR3nt: TGTGCCAGCAGCTTAAGTAGAGCGAACACTGAAGCTTTCTTT
abundance: few; j_gene: TRBJ2-7; v_gene: TRBV25-1; d_gene: TRBD2; CDR3aa: CASSEGLAGVILDEQYF; CDR3nt: TGTGCCAGCAGTGAAGGGCTAGCGGGGGTCATCCTGGACGAGCAGTACTTC
abundance: .; j_gene: TRBJ1-5; v_gene: TRBV29-1; d_gene: .; CDR3aa: CWVGNQPQHF; CDR3nt: TGTTGGGTGGGAAATCAGCCCCAGCATTTT
abundance: many; j_gene: TRBJ2-2; v_gene: TRBV29-1; d_gene: .; CDR3aa: CSVSYRATGELFF; CDR3nt: TGCAGCGTTTCCTACAGAGCTACCGGGGAGCTGTTTTTT
abundance: many; j_gene: TRBJ2-3; v_gene: TRBV7-6; d_gene: TRBD2; CDR3aa: CASSFTSGGTDTQYF; CDR3nt: TGTGCCAGCAGCTTCACTAGCGGGGGCACAGATACGCAGTATTTT
abundance: many; j_gene: TRBJ2-5; v_gene: TRBV14; d_gene: .; CDR3aa: CASSHDNGGPWETQYF; CDR3nt: TGTGCCAGCAGCCATGACAATGGGGGGCCTTGGGAGACCCAGTACTTC
abundance: .; j_gene: TRBJ1-1; v_gene: TRBV29-1; d_gene: .; CDR3aa: CSVGGGATWAFF; CDR3nt: TGCAGCGTTGGGGGGGGGGCTACTTGGGCTTTCTTT
abundance: .; j_gene: TRBJ1-1; v_gene: TRBV6-1; d_gene: .; CDR3aa: CASSITTSTEAFF; CDR3nt: TGTGCCAGCAGTATCACAACGAGCACTGAAGCTTTCTTT
abundance: .; j_gene: TRBJ1-1; v_gene: TRBV9; d_gene: .; CDR3aa: CASSVGPDANTEAFF; CDR3nt: TGTGCCAGCAGCGTAGGGCCTGACGCGAACACTGAAGCTTTCTTT
abundance: .; j_gene: TRBJ1-2; v_gene: TRBV7-9; d_gene: TRBD1; CDR3aa: CASSFTGGYGYTF; CDR3nt: TGTGCCAGCAGCTTTACAGGGGGCTATGGCTACACCTTC
abundance: .; j_gene: TRBJ1-2; v_gene: TRBV18; d_gene: TRBD1; CDR3aa: CASSSTGGQGYTF; CDR3nt: TGTGCCAGCTCATCGACAGGGGGCCAGGGCTACACCTTC
abundance: .; j_gene: TRBJ2-7; v_gene: TRBV19; d_gene: .; CDR3aa: CASSISRHGSYEQYF; CDR3nt: TGTGCCAGTAGTATCTCCCGACACGGCTCCTACGAGCAGTACTTC
abundance: .; j_gene: TRBJ2-5; v_gene: TRBV6-1; d_gene: TRBD1; CDR3aa: CASSPVTGYQETQYF; CDR3nt: TGTGCCAGCTCCCCCGTGACAGGGTATCAAGAGACCCAGTACTTC